The 29 T cell receptor beta chains presented below share a single source sample, sequenced in a study of blood T cells in healthy people across ages. Next came a second PCR, run for about 6 to 12 cycles, which used a sample-barcoded 5' primer along with a J-beta primer mix. From the 5' RACE reads, TCRdb called clonotypes with MiXCR, one entry per CDR3 protein. The table lists approximately 830,000 distinct CDR3 sequences, 60% to 80% of them singletons. What was sequenced was blood. The source is a man aged 25-45 years in good health.

This chain uses TRBV24-1 with TRBJ1-2, with D hard to call. Germline-derived CDR1 and CDR2 are KGHDR and SFDVKD. Trimming took 4 bases from V and 11 from J, leaving 19 bases between them. The CDR3 loop spans 14 amino acids. The DNA for the CDR3 is TGTGCCACCAGTGAGTCCAGACGTCTCGGGGAGTACACCTTC. This translates into CATSESRRLGEYTF.

This clonotype is a singleton in its sample. This chain links TRBV28 with TRBJ1-2; perhaps TRBD1 as D (6 bases). Trimming cost V 6 bases and J 5 bases, with 16 bases left between them. CDR3 length: 14 amino acids. Per germline, CDR1 MDHEN and CDR2 SYDVKM. CDR3 residues: CASRSPTGEYGYTF. The CDR3 DNA reads as TGTGCCAGCAGAAGCCCGACAGGAGAATATGGCTACACCTTC.

The chain is built from TRBV4-2 and TRBJ2-1; no clear D. The CDR3 runs to 14 residues. The V and J ends lost 1 base and 5 bases respectively, with 9 bases between them. Germline CDR1 reads LGHNA; CDR2 reads YNFKEQ. The CDR3, as DNA: TGTGCCAGCAGCCAAGGACACTTTAACAATGAGCAGTTCTTC. It yields the protein CASSQGHFNNEQFF.

This clonotype has just a few counts. The rearrangement uses TRBV5-1 and TRBJ1-2; unclear D gene. Trimming cost V 0 bases and J 4 bases, with 16 bases left between them. The germline CDR1 and CDR2 sequences are SGHRS and YFSETQ. The CDR3 has 16 amino acids. The CDR3 DNA sequence: TGCGCCAGCAGCTTGGATATGACACCAGCGGGCTATGGCTACACCTTC. This codes for CASSLDMTPAGYGYTF.

The V call is TRBV7-2, the J call TRBJ2-3, with D possibly TRBD1 on 6 matching bases. Germline CDR1 reads SGHTA; CDR2 reads FQGNSA. Trimming pared 0 bases from V and 8 bases from J, leaving 15 bases between. This CDR3 contains 15 residues. The CDR3 nucleotides are TGTGCCAGCAGCTTAGCGGGGGCGTATAGGGGTACGCAGTATTTT. Its protein product is CASSLAGAYRGTQYF. The full variable domain, rest sourced from reference TRBV7-2 and TRBJ2-3, is GAGVSQSPSNKVTEKGKDVELRCDPISGHTALYWYRQSLGQGLEFLIYFQGNSAPDKSGLPSDRFSAERTGGSVSTLTIQRTQQEDSAVYLCASSLAGAYRGTQYFGPGTRLTVL.

This clonotype was seen a handful of times. The chain carries TRBV6-2 or TRBV6-3 and TRBJ2-7; the D is unclear. CDR3 length equals 15 residues. V lost 6 bases to trimming and J lost 3 bases, with 18 bases between them. CDR1 and CDR2 from the germline V gene are MNHEY and SVGEGT. In nucleotides, the CDR3 is TGTGCCAGCAGCCCCCGACAAGGTGCCTACTACGAGCAGTACTTC. Amino acid sequence: CASSPRQGAYYEQYF.

This clonotype came up once. This chain links TRBV4-2 with TRBJ1-4; no definite D call. The V gene lost 0 bases and the J gene lost 6 bases, with 11 bases spanning the gap. Germline V gives CDR1 LGHNA, CDR2 YNFKEQ. There are 15 residues in the CDR3. CDR3 residues: CASSQDSGIDEKLFF. In DNA form, the CDR3 reads TGTGCCAGCAGCCAAGATTCGGGGATAGATGAAAAACTGTTTTTT.

This clonotype was recorded only once. V is TRBV11-1 and J is TRBJ2-7, with D unclear. Germline V gene sequence: CDR1 SGHAT, CDR2 FQDESV (reference sequence). V was cut by 1 base and J by 3 bases, with 7 bases left in between. This CDR3 has 13 residues. This CDR3 is CASSLVPIYEQYF. The CDR3 DNA reads TGTGCCAGCAGCTTAGTGCCCATCTACGAGCAGTACTTC.

The CDR3 nucleotides read TGCAGCGTTGAAGCTCGAGAAGAGCCGGGGGCCAACTATGGCTACACCTTC. Translation: CSVEAREEPGANYGYTF. This chain links TRBV29-1 with TRBJ1-2; tentatively, D is TRBD1 (6 bases). Deletions cut 1 base from V and 2 bases from J, with 20 bases between. The CDR3 runs to 17 residues. Per germline, CDR1 SQVTM and CDR2 ANQGSEA.

The rearrangement joins TRBV28 to TRBJ2-1; no reliable D call. Germline V gives CDR1 MDHEN, CDR2 SYDVKM. CDR3 length: 15 amino acids. Trimming took off 5 bases at V and 5 bases at J, with 16 bases between the two ends. The CDR3 is CASSPSFRDNNEQFF. DNA of the CDR3: TGTGCCAGCAGTCCTTCCTTTAGAGACAACAATGAGCAGTTCTTC.

Concerning this clonotype itself: Compared with germline, one end of the junction differs, possibly owing to a read error. The chain joins TRBV2 to TRBJ2-7; D is uncertain. The germline V gene has CDR1 SNHLY and CDR2 FYNNEI. The CDR3 runs to 14 residues. The CDR3, as DNA: TGTGCCAGCAGTAAAGCGTCGAACAGCTTAGAGCAGTACTTC. Translated: CASSKASNSLEQYF.

A few counts support this clonotype. J is TRBJ2-1 and V is TRBV20-1, with 13 bases fitting TRBD2. The CDR3 has 13 residues. Germline values: CDR1 DFQATT, CDR2 SNEGSKA (reference sequence). With V trimmed by 3 bases and J by 7 bases, 0 bases remained unmatched. The CDR3 here is CSARTSGGNEQFF. The CDR3, as DNA: TGCAGTGCTAGGACTAGCGGGGGGAATGAGCAGTTCTTC.

The J gene is TRBJ1-4, the V gene TRBV4-3; D possibly corresponds to TRBD1 (5 bases). The germline gives CDR1 LGHNA, CDR2 YSLEER. V lost 1 base and J lost 8, with 8 bases in between. This CDR3 contains 13 residues. CDR3 loop: CASSQGPGEKLFF. In DNA form, the CDR3 reads TGCGCCAGCAGCCAAGGACCAGGGGAAAAACTGTTTTTT.

This chain joins TRBV7-3 and TRBJ2-2, with D possibly matching TRBD1 (5 bases). Germline CDR1 is SGHTA and CDR2 is FQGTGA. This CDR3 has 14 residues. V lost 5 bases and J 6 bases, leaving 13 bases between the germline ends. The CDR3 nucleotides read TGTGCCAGCAGCCCAAGTCCAGGGTCCGGGGAGCTGTTTTTT. It is translated as CASSPSPGSGELFF.

This clonotype was seen a handful of times. V is TRBV7-3 and J is TRBJ2-1; 10 bases agree with TRBD1. The trim removed 1 base at V and 8 bases at J, leaving 5 bases unmatched. The CDR3 consists of 15 residues. Germline assignment: CDR1 SGHTA and CDR2 FQGTGA. CDR3 region: CASSLRTGGADEQFF. The CDR3 coding sequence is TGTGCCAGCAGCTTAAGGACAGGGGGTGCCGATGAGCAGTTCTTC.

The V and J genes are TRBV4-2 and TRBJ2-1; TRBD2 might be the D (6 bases). Between the trimmed V and J ends, which lost 9 bases and 0 bases, there was a span of 15 bases. The length of the CDR3 is 15 residues. Germline V lookup: CDR1 LGHNA, CDR2 YNFKEQ. The CDR3 here is CASEPGVSSYNEQFF. For the CDR3, the DNA is TGTGCCAGTGAACCGGGGGTATCCTCCTACAATGAGCAGTTCTTC.

This clonotype was recorded a few times. The V and J genes are TRBV27 and TRBJ1-6; 10 positions match TRBD1. The J segment lost 9 bases and the V segment lost 5 bases, leaving 7 bases of the junction unmatched. Germline values: CDR1 MNHEY, CDR2 SMNVEV (reference sequence). CDR3 length: 15 amino acids. The CDR3 sequence is CASSMTGGVGSPLHF. DNA for the CDR3: TGTGCCAGCAGTATGACAGGGGGCGTAGGTTCACCCCTCCACTTT.

The chain has TRBV20-1 and TRBJ1-2; D is unresolved. There are 12 residues in the CDR3. Germline V gene data show CDR1 as DFQATT and CDR2 as SNEGSKA (reference sequence). V was trimmed by 5 bases and J by 7 bases, leaving 14 bases between them. The CDR3, as DNA: TGCAGTGCTGGTCAGGTGCCTCCTGGCTACACCTTC. Amino acids: CSAGQVPPGYTF.

V gene TRBV24-1 combines with J gene TRBJ1-2; tentative D call: TRBD1 (6 bases). Trimming took off 0 bases at V and 4 bases at J, with 8 bases between the two ends. CDR1 is KGHDR, CDR2 SFDVKD, per germline. This CDR3 has 14 residues. This chain's CDR3 is CATSDLSGAYGYTF. The DNA for the CDR3 is TGTGCCACCAGTGATTTGTCGGGGGCCTATGGCTACACCTTC.

The CDR3 coding sequence is TGTGCCAGCAGCTTATTTTCAGGGGGTGAAGCTTTCTTT. This sequence encodes CASSLFSGGEAFF. V usage is TRBV11-3 and J usage is TRBJ1-1; 7 positions agree with TRBD1. The germline gives CDR1 SGHNT, CDR2 YENEEA. V dropped 2 bases and J dropped 7; count of bases not matched to a gene: 4. The CDR3 extends over 13 amino acids. The full variable domain, in which reference TRBV11-3 and TRBJ1-1 provide the parts outside the CDR3, is EAGVVQSPRYKIIEKKQPVAFWCNPISGHNTLYWYLQNLGQGPELLIRYENEEAVDDSQLPKDRFSAERLKGVDSTLKIQPAELGDSAVYLCASSLFSGGEAFFGQGTRLTVV.

This clonotype was seen repeatedly, ten times or more. CDR3 region: CSARSPPAGGEVRLGYTF. In DNA form, the CDR3 reads TGCAGTGCTAGATCTCCCCCGGCAGGGGGCGAAGTTAGGCTCGGCTACACCTTC. The chain has TRBV20-1 and TRBJ1-2, with 8 bases aligning to TRBD1. This CDR3 is 18 amino acids long. Germline V gives CDR1 DFQATT, CDR2 SNEGSKA (reference sequence). Trimming took 2 bases from V and 8 from J; bases not matched to a gene: 22.

The chain links TRBV27 to TRBJ2-5, with TRBD1 matching 8 bases. CDR3 size: 15 residues. With V trimmed by 7 bases and J by 4 bases, 11 bases remained unmatched. Germline V gives CDR1 MNHEY, CDR2 SMNVEV (reference sequence). CDR3 nucleotide sequence: TGTGCCAGCAACCCAGGACAGGGTCTAGGAGAGACCCAGTACTTC. Translating gives CASNPGQGLGETQYF.

The chain is built from TRBV3-1 and TRBJ2-7, with D possibly called TRBD1 or TRBD2 (5 bases each). With the DNA end fitting TRBJ2-1 better, the J assignment may be wrong. CDR1 and CDR2 from the germline V gene are LGHDT and YNNKEL (reference sequence). The CDR3 loop spans 15 amino acids. CDR3 DNA sequence: TGTGCCAGCAGCCATCATGGGGCGGGCAACAATGAGCAGTTCTTC. It encodes CASSHHGAGNNEQFF.

This clonotype has just one count. The chain has TRBV25-1 and TRBJ1-6; D is unclear. The CDR3 runs 14 residues. V gave up 1 base and J gave up 6 bases, with 7 bases separating them. CDR1 is MGHDK, CDR2 SYGVNS, per germline. The CDR3, as DNA: TGTGCCAGCAGTGAATCTCGGGGTAATTCACCCCTCCACTTT. Protein: CASSESRGNSPLHF.

This clonotype was observed a handful of times. The rearrangement joins TRBV9 to TRBJ2-5; 8 bases align to TRBD2. The V segment lost 0 bases and the J segment 5 bases; nucleotides outside the gene matches: 9. The CDR3 has 16 amino acids. Germline values: CDR1 SGDLS, CDR2 YYNGEE. This chain's CDR3 is CASSVAGTRRDETQYF. CDR3 nucleotide sequence: TGTGCCAGCAGCGTAGCTGGGACTAGAAGAGACGAGACCCAGTACTTC. The complete variable domain, with remaining parts taken from reference TRBV9 and TRBJ2-5, reads DSGVTQTPKHLITATGQRVTLRCSPRSGDLSVYWYQQSLDQGLQFLIQYYNGEERAKGNILERFSAQQFPDLHSELNLSSLELGDSALYFCASSVAGTRRDETQYFGPGTRLLVL.

This clonotype turned up a few times. The chain combines TRBV4-3 with TRBJ2-7; 14 nucleotides line up with TRBD2. This CDR3 is built from 17 residues. CDR1 is LGHNA, CDR2 YSLEER, per germline. V was clipped by 4 bases and J by 3 bases; unmatched bases: 8. CDR3: CASSRGTSGGVYYEQYF. CDR3 bases: TGCGCCAGCAGCCGCGGGACTAGCGGGGGAGTTTACTACGAGCAGTACTTC.

The chain combines TRBV7-9 with TRBJ1-1; D remains ambiguous. This CDR3 has 12 residues. Germline V CDR1 and CDR2: SEHNR, FQNEAQ (reference sequence). The V gene lost 1 base and the J gene lost 6 bases, with 6 bases spanning the gap. CDR3 nucleotides: TGTGCCAGCAGCTTAGATACGGCTGAAGCTTTCTTT. It translates to CASSLDTAEAFF.

This clonotype was observed a handful of times. This sequence joins TRBV7-2 and TRBJ1-4; tentatively, D is TRBD1 (6 bases). The CDR3 has 14 residues. Germline V CDR1 and CDR2: SGHTA, FQGNSA. The ends were cut back, 0 bases at V and 12 bases at J, with 14 bases in the middle. The CDR3 protein is CASSLAMTGAELFF. For the CDR3, the DNA is TGTGCCAGCAGCTTAGCTATGACGGGGGCGGAACTGTTTTTT. Filled out from reference TRBV7-2 and TRBJ1-4, the complete variable domain reads GAGVSQSPSNKVTEKGKDVELRCDPISGHTALYWYRQSLGQGLEFLIYFQGNSAPDKSGLPSDRFSAERTGGSVSTLTIQRTQQEDSAVYLCASSLAMTGAELFFGSGTQLSVL.

This clonotype was picked up one time. The CDR3 spells CASSQGDSHNTDTQYF. DNA for the CDR3: TGTGCCAGCAGCCAAGGTGATAGCCACAACACAGATACGCAGTATTTT. The J gene is TRBJ2-3, the V gene TRBV4-2; D is ambiguous. Germline values: CDR1 LGHNA, CDR2 YNFKEQ. Between the trimmed V and J ends, which lost 1 base and 2 bases, there was a span of 13 bases. The CDR3 sequence is 16 residues long.